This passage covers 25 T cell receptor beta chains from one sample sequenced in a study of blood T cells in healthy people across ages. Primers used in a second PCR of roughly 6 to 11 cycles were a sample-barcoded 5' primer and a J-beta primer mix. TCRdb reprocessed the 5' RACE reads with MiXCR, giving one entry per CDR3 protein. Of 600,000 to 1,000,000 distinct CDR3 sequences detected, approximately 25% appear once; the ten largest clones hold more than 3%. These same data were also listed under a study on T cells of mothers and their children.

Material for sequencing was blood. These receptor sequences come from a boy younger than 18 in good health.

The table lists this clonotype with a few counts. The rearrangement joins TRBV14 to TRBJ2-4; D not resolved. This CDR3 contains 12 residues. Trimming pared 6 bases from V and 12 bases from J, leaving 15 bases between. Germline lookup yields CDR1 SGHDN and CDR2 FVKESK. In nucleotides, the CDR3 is TGTGCCAGCAGTAAGGCCCTAGAAAGTCAGTACTTC. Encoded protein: CASSKALESQYF.

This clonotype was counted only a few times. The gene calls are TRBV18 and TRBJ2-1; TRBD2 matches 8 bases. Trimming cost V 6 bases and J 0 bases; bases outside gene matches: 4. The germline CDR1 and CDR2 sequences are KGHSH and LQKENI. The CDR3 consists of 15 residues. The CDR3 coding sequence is TGTGCCAGCTCTCTGACTAGCGACTCCTACAATGAGCAGTTCTTC. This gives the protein CASSLTSDSYNEQFF.

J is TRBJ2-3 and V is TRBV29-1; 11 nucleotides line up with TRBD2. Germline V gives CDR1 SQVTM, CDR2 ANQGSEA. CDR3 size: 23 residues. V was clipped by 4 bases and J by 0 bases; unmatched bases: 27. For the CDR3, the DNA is TGCAGCGTTGGGAGACGGGACGGGCCTGCTCGACTAGCGGGATTTATGAGCACAGATACGCAGTATTTT. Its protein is CSVGRRDGPARLAGFMSTDTQYF.

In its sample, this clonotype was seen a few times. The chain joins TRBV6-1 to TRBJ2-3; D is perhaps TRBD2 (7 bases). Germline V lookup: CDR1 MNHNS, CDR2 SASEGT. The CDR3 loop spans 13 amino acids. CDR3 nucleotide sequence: TGTGTTTCGGGGGGCTCCCTAGTGGATACGCAGTATTTT. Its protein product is CVSGGSLVDTQYF.

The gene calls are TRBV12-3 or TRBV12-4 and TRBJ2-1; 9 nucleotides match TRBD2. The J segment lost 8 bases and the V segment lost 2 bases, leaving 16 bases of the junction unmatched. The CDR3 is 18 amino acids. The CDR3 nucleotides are TGTGCCAGCAGTTTAATAGGCGGGAGGGCGCCCCGGGTAGATGAGCAGTTCTTC. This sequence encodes CASSLIGGRAPRVDEQFF.

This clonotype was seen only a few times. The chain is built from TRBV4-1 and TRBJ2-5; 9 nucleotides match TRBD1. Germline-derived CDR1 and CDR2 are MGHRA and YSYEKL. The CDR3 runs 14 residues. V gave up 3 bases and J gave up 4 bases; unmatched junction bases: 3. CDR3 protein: CASSQRDRAETQYF. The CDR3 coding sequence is TGCGCCAGCAGCCAGCGGGACAGGGCAGAGACCCAGTACTTC.

In DNA, the CDR3 is TGTGCCAGCAGGAATACGGGGACAGCGTACTTGAGCTCTGGAAACACCATATATTTT. This sequence encodes CASRNTGTAYLSSGNTIYF. This chain uses TRBV2 with TRBJ1-3, with 7 bases identical to TRBD1. Trimming cost V 6 bases and J 0 bases; bases outside gene matches: 17. Germline V CDR1 and CDR2: SNHLY, FYNNEI. The CDR3 runs 19 residues.

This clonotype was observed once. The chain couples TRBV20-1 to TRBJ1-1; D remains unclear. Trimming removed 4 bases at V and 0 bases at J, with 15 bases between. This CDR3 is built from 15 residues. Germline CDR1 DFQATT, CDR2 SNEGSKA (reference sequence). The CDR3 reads CSATPDSALNTEAFF. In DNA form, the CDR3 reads TGCAGTGCTACGCCTGACTCGGCTCTGAACACTGAAGCTTTCTTT.

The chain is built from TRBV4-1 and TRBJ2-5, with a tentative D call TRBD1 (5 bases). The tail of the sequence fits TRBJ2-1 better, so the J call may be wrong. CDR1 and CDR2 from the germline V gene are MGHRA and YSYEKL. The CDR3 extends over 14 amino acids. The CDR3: CASSQAGIANEQFF. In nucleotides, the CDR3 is TGCGCCAGCAGCCAAGCAGGGATTGCGAATGAGCAGTTCTTC.

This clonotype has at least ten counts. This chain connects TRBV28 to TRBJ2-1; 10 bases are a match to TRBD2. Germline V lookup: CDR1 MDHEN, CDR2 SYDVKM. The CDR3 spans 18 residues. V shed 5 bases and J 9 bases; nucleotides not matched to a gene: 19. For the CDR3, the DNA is TGTGCCAGCAGTACCCCCCCGGGACTAGCGCTCGCAATAGGTGAGCAGTTCTTC. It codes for CASSTPPGLALAIGEQFF.

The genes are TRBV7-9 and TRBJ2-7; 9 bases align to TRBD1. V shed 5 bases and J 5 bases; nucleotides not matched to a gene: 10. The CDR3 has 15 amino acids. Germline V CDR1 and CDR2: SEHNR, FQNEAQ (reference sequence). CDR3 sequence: CASSPQDRGSNEQYF. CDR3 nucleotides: TGTGCCAGCAGCCCACAGGACAGGGGAAGCAACGAGCAGTACTTC.

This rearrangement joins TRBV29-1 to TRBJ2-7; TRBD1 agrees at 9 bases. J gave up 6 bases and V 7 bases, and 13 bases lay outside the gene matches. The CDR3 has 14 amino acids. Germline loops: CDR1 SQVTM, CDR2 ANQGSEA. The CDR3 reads CSAEGVGTGSEQYF. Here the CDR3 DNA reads TGCAGCGCAGAAGGGGTCGGGACAGGGTCCGAGCAGTACTTC.

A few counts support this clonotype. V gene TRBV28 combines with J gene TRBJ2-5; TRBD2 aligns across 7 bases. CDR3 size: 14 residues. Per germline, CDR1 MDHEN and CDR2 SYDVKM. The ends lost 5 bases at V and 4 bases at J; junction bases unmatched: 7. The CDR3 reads CASSRREGRETQYF. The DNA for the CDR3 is TGTGCCAGCAGTAGAAGGGAGGGCCGAGAGACCCAGTACTTC. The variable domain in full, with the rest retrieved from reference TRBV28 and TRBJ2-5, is DVKVTQSSRYLVKRTGEKVFLECVQDMDHENMFWYRQDPGLGLRLIYFSYDVKMKEKGDIPEGYSVSREKKERFSLILESASTNQTSMYLCASSRREGRETQYFGPGTRLLVL.

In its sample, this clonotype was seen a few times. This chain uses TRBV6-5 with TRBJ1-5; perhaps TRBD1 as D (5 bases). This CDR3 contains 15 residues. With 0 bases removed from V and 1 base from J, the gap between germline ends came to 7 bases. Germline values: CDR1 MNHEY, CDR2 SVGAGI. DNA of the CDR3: TGTGCCAGCAGTTACTCAGGGGTGAGCAATCAGCCCCAGCATTTT. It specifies CASSYSGVSNQPQHF.

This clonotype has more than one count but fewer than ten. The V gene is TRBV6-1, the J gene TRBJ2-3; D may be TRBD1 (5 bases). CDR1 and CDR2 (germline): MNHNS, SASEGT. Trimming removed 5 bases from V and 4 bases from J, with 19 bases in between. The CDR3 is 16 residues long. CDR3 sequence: CASSPSSRDPPDTQYF. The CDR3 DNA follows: TGTGCCAGCAGTCCCTCCAGCAGGGATCCGCCAGATACGCAGTATTTT.

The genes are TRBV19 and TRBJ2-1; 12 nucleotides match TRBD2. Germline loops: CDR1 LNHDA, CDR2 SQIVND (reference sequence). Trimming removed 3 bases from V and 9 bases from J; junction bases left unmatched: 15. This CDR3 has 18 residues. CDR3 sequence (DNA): TGTGCCAGTAGTATGTACCATAGACTAGCGGGAGAGGGCAGTGAGCAGTTCTTC. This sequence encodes CASSMYHRLAGEGSEQFF.

CDR3 sequence (DNA): TGTGCCAGCAGCTTGAACGGAAATTATAATTCACCCCTCCACTTT. It yields the protein CASSLNGNYNSPLHF. The chain couples TRBV5-5 to TRBJ1-6; D is unresolved. This CDR3 region has 15 residues. Germline V gene lookup returns CDR1 SGHKS and CDR2 YYEKEE (reference sequence). Deletions cut 1 base from V and 4 bases from J, with 9 bases between.

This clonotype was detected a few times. The CDR3 DNA follows: TGTGCCAGCAGCCAAGAAATGCGGGGTCGGGCGGCTTTCTTT. Encoded protein: CASSQEMRGRAAFF. This chain connects TRBV14 to TRBJ1-1, with unresolved D. The ends were cut back, 0 bases at V and 11 bases at J, with 16 bases in the middle. CDR3 length: 14 amino acids. The V gene's germline CDR1 is SGHDN and CDR2 FVKESK. The full variable domain, completed using reference TRBV14 and TRBJ1-1, is EAGVTQFPSHSVIEKGQTVTLRCDPISGHDNLYWYRRVMGKEIKFLLHFVKESKQDESGMPNNRFLAERTGGTYSTLKVQPAELEDSGVYFCASSQEMRGRAAFFGQGTRLTVV.

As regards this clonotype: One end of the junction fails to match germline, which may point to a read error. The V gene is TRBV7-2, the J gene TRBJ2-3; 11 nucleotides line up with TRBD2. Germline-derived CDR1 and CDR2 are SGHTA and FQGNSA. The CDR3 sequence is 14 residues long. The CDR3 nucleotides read TGTGTCAGCACCTCTAGCGGGGGGTTAGATACGCAGTATTTT. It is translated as CVSTSSGGLDTQYF.

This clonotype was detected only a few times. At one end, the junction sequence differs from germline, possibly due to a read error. CDR3 protein: CASSLWTGRIHF. CDR3 sequence (DNA): TGTGCCAGCAGTTTATGGACAGGGCGAATACACTTC. The chain carries TRBV27 and TRBJ2-7, with 8 bases aligning to TRBD1. The germline V gene encodes CDR1 MNHEY and CDR2 SMNVEV (reference sequence). CDR3 length: 12 amino acids.

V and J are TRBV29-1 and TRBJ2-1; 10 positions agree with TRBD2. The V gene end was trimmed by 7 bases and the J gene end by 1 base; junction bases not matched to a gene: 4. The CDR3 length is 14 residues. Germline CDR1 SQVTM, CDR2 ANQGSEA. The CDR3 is CSAPLAGSYNEQFF. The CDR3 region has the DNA TGCAGCGCCCCACTAGCGGGATCCTACAATGAGCAGTTCTTC.

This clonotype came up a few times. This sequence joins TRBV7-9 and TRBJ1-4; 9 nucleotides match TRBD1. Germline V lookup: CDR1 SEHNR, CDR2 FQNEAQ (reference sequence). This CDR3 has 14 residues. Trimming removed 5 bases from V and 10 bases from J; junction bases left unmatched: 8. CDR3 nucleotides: TGTGCCAGCAGCCTCGCGGCGGGACAGGGAAAACTGTTTTTT. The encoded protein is CASSLAAGQGKLFF.

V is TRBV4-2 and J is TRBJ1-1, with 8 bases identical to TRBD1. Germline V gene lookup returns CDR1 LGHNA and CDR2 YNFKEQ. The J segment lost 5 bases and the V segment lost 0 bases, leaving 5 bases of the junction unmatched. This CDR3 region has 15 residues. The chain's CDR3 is CASSQDLTGETEAFF. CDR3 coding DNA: TGTGCCAGCAGCCAAGATTTGACAGGGGAGACTGAAGCTTTCTTT.

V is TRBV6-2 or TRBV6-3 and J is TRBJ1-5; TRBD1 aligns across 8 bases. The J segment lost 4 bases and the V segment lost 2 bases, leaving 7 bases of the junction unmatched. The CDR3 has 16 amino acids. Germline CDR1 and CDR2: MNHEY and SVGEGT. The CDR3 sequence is CASSYPGQGGNQPQHF. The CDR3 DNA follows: TGTGCCAGCAGTTACCCTGGACAGGGCGGGAATCAGCCCCAGCATTTT.

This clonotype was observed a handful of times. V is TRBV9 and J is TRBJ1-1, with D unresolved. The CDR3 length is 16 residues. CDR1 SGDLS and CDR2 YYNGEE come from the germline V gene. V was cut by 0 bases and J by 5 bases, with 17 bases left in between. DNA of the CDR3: TGTGCCAGCAGCGTAGGTCCTGAACCGCGGGAGACTGAAGCTTTCTTT. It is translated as CASSVGPEPRETEAFF.